A selection of T cell receptor beta chains follows, all from one sample in a study of regulatory T cells in long-lasting Graves disease. TCRdb independently ran MiXCR on the multiplex PCR reads; one entry per CDR3 protein. The sample has some 500,000 distinct CDR3 sequences, 13% seen once. These same data were also listed under a study on T cells in Graves' hyperthyroidism and ophthalmopathy.

Sample: peripheral blood mononuclear cells (PBMCs), taken at new diagnosis, from a patient treated with antithyroid drugs. All receptors come from a man aged 25 to 45 with Graves disease. CDR3s include the opening cysteine and the closing phenylalanine or tryptophan. The D gene is left open where the match is weak. Clone size appears in some rows only: once, few, many, or a class for an expanded clone.

V	size	J	D	DNA	CDR3
TRBV5-5	few	TRBJ1-2	TRBD1	TGTGCCAGCAGCCAGTATGGACAGGGGGCGGATGGCTACACCTTC	CASSQYGQGADGYTF
TRBV29-1	.	TRBJ1-1	.	TGCAGCGGGACCCATCAGAACACTGAAGCTTTCTTT	CSGTHQNTEAFF
TRBV10-3	.	TRBJ2-7	TRBD1	TGTGCCATCAGGAGGGAGGACAGGGGTTTCTACGAGCAGTACTTC	CAIRREDRGFYEQYF
TRBV6-1	.	TRBJ1-4	.	TGTGCCAGCAGGGCGGGACACCCAGCAACTAATGAAAAACTGTTTTTT	CASRAGHPATNEKLFF
TRBV11-3	many	TRBJ2-1	.	TGTGCCAGCAGCCCCGACAGGCACAATGAGCAGTTCTTC	CASSPDRHNEQFF
TRBV6-2/TRBV6-3	few	TRBJ1-5	.	TGTGCCAGCAGTCCCAGCGGGGGCAATCAGCCCCAGCATTTT	CASSPSGGNQPQHF
TRBV7-2	many	TRBJ2-2	TRBD1	TGTGCCAGCAGTAGAAGGGACAGGGGCTCCGGGGAGCTGTTTTTT	CASSRRDRGSGELFF
TRBV11-2	many	TRBJ1-1	.	TGTGCCAGCAGCTTAACGTTCCAGAACACTGAAGCTTTCTTT	CASSLTFQNTEAFF
TRBV5-1	many	TRBJ2-1	.	TGCGCCAGCAGCTTGGGCGGGGCCCTCGGCAATGAGCAGTTCTTC	CASSLGGALGNEQFF
TRBV9	few	TRBJ1-6	.	TGTGCCAGCAGCCCGGACTATTCACCCCTCCACTTT	CASSPDYSPLHF
TRBV5-8	few	TRBJ2-1	.	TGTGCCAGCAGCTTGGGTCTTTCACTCTACAATGAGCAGTTCTTC	CASSLGLSLYNEQFF
TRBV27	many	TRBJ2-1	TRBD1	TGTGCCAGCAGTTTAAACAGGGGATACGGCGATGAGCAGTTCTTC	CASSLNRGYGDEQFF
TRBV30	.	TRBJ2-1	.	TGTGCCTGGGGATCCTTCGACAATGAGCAGTTCTTC	CAWGSFDNEQFF